The source of this T cell receptor (beta chain) is a study of tumor-infiltrating lymphocytes in glioblastoma multiforme. Study conclusions and caveats: TCR plus mutation findings rest on a single glioblastoma patient.

The CDR3 loop spans 16 amino acids. Germline V CDR1 and CDR2: SGHAT, FQNNGV. Germline trimming cut 6 bases from V and 1 base from J; bases unmatched to any gene: 9. This clonotype has a single count. Its cognate antigen is unknown. TCRB libraries came from RNA via three nested multiplex PCR rounds. These TCRB libraries lack any described unique molecular identifiers. Using its own MiXCR run on the multiplex PCR reads, TCRdb lists one record per CDR3 protein. The sample has 25,000 to 40,000 distinct CDR3 sequences, 61% seen once; the top ten hold 33%. The V call is TRBV11-2, the J call TRBJ2-5; 9 bases line up with TRBD2. The clonotype originates from a male donor with glioblastoma. Sequencing used brain tumor tissue. The CDR3 nucleotides read TGTGCCAGCAGTTTAAGGCTAGCGGGGTTCCAAGAGACCCAGTACTTC. It codes for CASSLRLAGFQETQYF.